Below, 17 T cell receptor beta chains from the same sample are listed, as sequenced in a study of blood T cell repertoires in COVID-19. Profiled with immunoSEQ multiplex PCR; TCRdb holds only in-frame clones, not every one. This table has about 400,000 clones, over 75% appearing once. Sequencing was done on a sample of PBMCs or T cells enriched from blood (not recorded which). Receptors were obtained from a woman in her thirties or forties with acute COVID-19.

The genes are TRBV6-5 and TRBJ2-2; TRBD2 might be the D (6 bases). V shed 7 bases and J shed 7 bases, with 10 bases lying between them. The germline CDR1 and CDR2 sequences are MNHEY and SVGAGI. This CDR3 comprises 12 residues. The CDR3, as DNA: TGTGCCAGCAAAGGGAGGAGCGGGGAGCTGTTTTTT. It translates to CASKGRSGELFF.

This clone occurred once. The chain is built from TRBV4-1 and TRBJ1-1; the D is unclear. The CDR3 is made up of 16 amino acids. V lost 0 bases and J 1 base, leaving 12 bases between the germline ends. From germline, CDR1 is MGHRA and CDR2 YSYEKL. CDR3 in amino acids: CASSQDGELTNTEAFF. CDR3 in DNA: TGCGCCAGCAGCCAAGATGGTGAGTTAACGAACACTGAAGCTTTCTTT.

The genes are TRBV6-2 or TRBV6-3 and TRBJ2-7; 8 bases are shared with TRBD1. The CDR3 totals 15 residues. Losses at the gene ends were 3 bases for V and 1 base for J; bases not matched to a gene: 5. The germline V gene has CDR1 MNHEY and CDR2 SVGEGT. In DNA form, the CDR3 reads TGTGCCAGCAGTTATGAGTGGACAGGGTCCTACGAGCAGTACTTC. Encoded protein: CASSYEWTGSYEQYF.

The V and J genes are TRBV20-1 and TRBJ1-2, with TRBD1 matching 8 bases. The germline V gene encodes CDR1 DFQATT and CDR2 SNEGSKA (reference sequence). Trimming at V came to 6 bases and at J to 10 bases, leaving 7 bases not matched to a gene. This CDR3 is 11 amino acids long. The CDR3 spells CSAIDRGDYTF. For the CDR3, the DNA is TGCAGTGCCATCGACAGGGGAGACTACACCTTC.

The rearrangement links TRBV2 to TRBJ1-5; D gene ambiguous. CDR1 SNHLY and CDR2 FYNNEI come from the germline V gene. Trimming pared 4 bases from V and 6 bases from J, leaving 13 bases between. The CDR3 spans 14 residues. The CDR3 spells CASSAQTSGQPQHF. The CDR3 DNA is TGTGCCAGCAGTGCTCAAACTAGCGGTCAGCCCCAGCATTTT.

V usage is TRBV13 and J usage is TRBJ1-1; D is uncertain. The CDR3 is made up of 13 amino acids. The germline V gene encodes CDR1 PRHDT and CDR2 FYEKMQ (reference sequence). V was cut by 10 bases and J by 1 base, with 13 bases left in between. The CDR3 loop reads CATTWGGNTEAFF. The CDR3, as DNA: TGTGCCACTACATGGGGAGGGAACACTGAAGCTTTCTTT.

The chain recombines TRBV29-1 with TRBJ1-2; D remains unclear. V lost 4 bases to trimming and J lost 5 bases, with 11 bases between them. The CDR3 contains 12 residues. From germline, CDR1 is SQVTM and CDR2 ANQGSEA. The CDR3 DNA reads TGCAGCGTTGCCGAGGCTTTATATGGCTACACCTTC. Its protein is CSVAEALYGYTF.

This clone occurred once. The chain employs TRBV6-1 and TRBJ2-1, with D uncertain. The CDR3 is 13 amino acids. With 1 base removed from V and 7 bases from J, the gap between germline ends came to 8 bases. Germline loops: CDR1 MNHNS, CDR2 SASEGT. CDR3 region: CASSEGGTNEQFF. CDR3 nucleotides: TGTGCCAGCAGTGAAGGCGGCACTAATGAGCAGTTCTTC.

This clone was seen just once. J is TRBJ2-3 and V is TRBV19; TRBD2 aligns across 9 bases. Germline values: CDR1 LNHDA, CDR2 SQIVND (reference sequence). The CDR3 runs to 18 residues. J lost 4 bases, V lost 3 bases, and 14 bases had no gene match. This chain's CDR3 is CASSMRLAGSAGSDTQYF. In DNA, the CDR3 is TGTGCCAGTAGTATGCGGCTAGCGGGGTCGGCCGGATCAGATACGCAGTATTTT.

V is TRBV24-1 and J is TRBJ2-7, with D uncertain. The CDR3 totals 11 residues. V lost 4 bases and J lost 3, with 3 bases in between. Germline CDR1 KGHDR, CDR2 SFDVKD. CDR3 amino acids: CATSDYYEQYF. In DNA, the CDR3 is TGTGCCACCAGTGACTACTACGAGCAGTACTTC.

The V gene is TRBV5-6, the J gene TRBJ2-7; a weak D match, TRBD1 (7 bases). Germline V CDR1 and CDR2: SGHDT, YYEEEE. The CDR3 spans 14 residues. Trimming took 4 bases from V and 3 from J, leaving 14 bases between them. Here the CDR3 reads CASSGLRGDYEQYF. The CDR3 DNA is TGTGCCAGCAGCGGTCTCAGGGGGGACTACGAGCAGTACTTC.

The V call is TRBV6-2 or TRBV6-3, the J call TRBJ1-2; D is unclear. The germline V gene encodes CDR1 MNHEY and CDR2 SVGEGT. V was trimmed by 6 bases and J by 4 bases, leaving 21 bases between them. The CDR3 runs 16 residues. CDR3 bases: TGTGCCAGCAGCCGCATCCAGACTTCTAACCTCTATGGCTACACCTTC. Protein product: CASSRIQTSNLYGYTF.

The rearrangement joins TRBV3-1 (or the pseudogene TRBV3-2) to TRBJ2-5; possible D gene TRBD2, 5 bases. V shed 4 bases and J shed 1 base, with 16 bases lying between them. Germline CDR1 reads LGHDT; CDR2 reads YNNKEL (reference sequence). This CDR3 comprises 16 residues. For the CDR3, the DNA is TGTGCCAGCAGCCCATTATGGGAGCGGACCCAAGAGACCCAGTACTTC. Its protein product is CASSPLWERTQETQYF.

This clone was detected a few times. This same CDR3 is encoded by further DNA sequences in the sample. The V gene is TRBV3-1 (or the pseudogene TRBV3-2), the J gene TRBJ1-2; 9 bases agree with TRBD1. The V gene end was trimmed by 2 bases and the J gene end by 6 bases; junction bases not matched to a gene: 4. This CDR3 comprises 14 residues. Germline lookup yields CDR1 LGHDT and CDR2 YNNKEL (reference sequence). CDR3 protein: CASSQPGTGNGYTF. In nucleotides, the CDR3 is TGTGCCAGCAGCCAACCCGGGACAGGGAATGGCTACACCTTC.

This chain links TRBV28 with TRBJ2-5; weak D call: TRBD1 (6 bases). This CDR3 is built from 14 residues. Trimming left V 6 bases short and J 5 bases short, with 16 bases between. The germline V gene has CDR1 MDHEN and CDR2 SYDVKM. The CDR3 coding sequence is TGTGCCAGCAGGGGGGCAGGGGATCGTGAGACCCAGTACTTC. Encoded protein: CASRGAGDRETQYF.

The chain uses TRBV19 and TRBJ2-2, with a possible D match to TRBD2 (5 bases). Trimming pared 9 bases from V and 3 bases from J, leaving 17 bases between. Germline V gene sequence: CDR1 LNHDA, CDR2 SQIVND (reference sequence). This CDR3 comprises 15 residues. CDR3 bases: TGTGCCAGCCAAGTAAGGTCCGGGGACACCGGGGAGCTGTTTTTT. Its protein is CASQVRSGDTGELFF.

This clone has just a few counts. The chain joins TRBV5-4 to TRBJ1-2; D is unclear. The CDR3 is 13 residues long. Germline V lookup: CDR1 SGHNT, CDR2 YYREEE (reference sequence). V lost 4 bases, J lost 8 bases, and 15 bases lay in between. The CDR3 protein is CASSLNLPMGYTF. CDR3 DNA sequence: TGTGCCAGCAGCCTAAATCTACCTATGGGCTACACCTTC.